This T cell receptor beta chain was retrieved from a study of shared clonotypes between healthy human individuals. Overall study findings and caveats: The donor pool, a small one, limited the genetic and exposure-history diversity represented. The study found lower generation probabilities in non-shared clonotypes than in those shared by all four donors.

A CD45RA-negative memory subset and a CD45RA+ naive subset were separated from the CD4+ cells. This clone was counted a single time. Its specificity is not known. The CDR3 sequence is 16 residues long. Germline assignment: CDR1 SGHAT and CDR2 FQNNGV. Trimming left V 2 bases short and J 0 bases short, with 10 bases between. Using immunoSEQ multiplex PCR, the repertoire was profiled, and TCRdb retains in-frame clones only, with some absent. The sample lists some 1,100,000 clones, around 78% occurring once. This chain uses TRBV11-2 with TRBJ2-2; a possible D gene is TRBD2 (6 bases). This sequence was found in a young man in good health. Some clones in this sample may be carry-over from other donors' samples. The sample was memory CD4+ T cells from PBMCs. The subset here: CD45RA-negative fraction. DNA for the CDR3: TGTGCCAGCAGCTTATGGAGGGCGGCGAACACCGGGGAGCTGTTTTTT. Translated, it gives CASSLWRAANTGELFF. Using reference TRBV11-2 and TRBJ2-2 for the parts outside the CDR3, the full variable domain is EAGVAQSPRYKIIEKRQSVAFWCNPISGHATLYWYQQILGQGPKLLIQFQNNGVVDDSQLPKDRFSAERLKGVDSTLKIQPAKLEDSAVYLCASSLWRAANTGELFFGEGSRLTVL.